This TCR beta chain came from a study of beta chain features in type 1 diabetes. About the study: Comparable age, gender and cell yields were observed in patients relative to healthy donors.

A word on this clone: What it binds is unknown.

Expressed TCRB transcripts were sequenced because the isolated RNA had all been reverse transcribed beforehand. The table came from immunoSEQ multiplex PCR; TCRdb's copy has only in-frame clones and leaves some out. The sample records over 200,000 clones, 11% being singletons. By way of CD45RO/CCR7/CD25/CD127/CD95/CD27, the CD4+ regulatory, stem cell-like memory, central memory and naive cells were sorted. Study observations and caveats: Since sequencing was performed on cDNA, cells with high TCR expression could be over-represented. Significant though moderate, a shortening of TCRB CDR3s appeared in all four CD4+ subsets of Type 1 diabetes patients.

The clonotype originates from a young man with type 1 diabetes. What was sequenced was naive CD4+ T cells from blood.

The CDR3 sequence is CASSESRRTAGRDTQYF. CDR3 coding DNA: TGTGCCAGCAGTGAATCCAGACGGACAGCGGGGAGAGATACGCAGTATTTT. The chain recombines TRBV6-1 with TRBJ2-3, with TRBD2 as a possible D gene (7 bases). The CDR3 totals 17 residues. V was trimmed by 2 bases and J by 5 bases, leaving 20 bases between them. Germline CDR1 is MNHNS and CDR2 is SASEGT.